Listed below are T cell receptor beta chains from one sample, sequenced in a study of blood T cell repertoires in COVID-19. The assay was immunoSEQ multiplex PCR, and TCRdb's table has in-frame clones only and misses some. Of roughly 70,000 clones listed, roughly 90% are singletons. The sequenced sample was peripheral blood. Receptors were obtained from a man between 60 and 70 years old with acute or convalescent COVID-19. The CDR3 runs from the conserved cysteine through the conserved F or W. Each record gives: V gene, D gene, clone size, J gene, CDR3 protein, CDR3 DNA. The D gene is left open where the match is weak. A row's size may be missing; if present it is once, few, many or a size class.

>TRBV27|-|-|TRBJ1-1
CASGGVDNEAFF
TGTGCCAGTGGGGGGGTTGACAATGAAGCTTTCTTT
>TRBV15|-|-|TRBJ2-3
CATSRGEAGNTDTQYF
TGTGCCACCAGCAGAGGGGAGGCAGGAAACACAGATACGCAGTATTTT
>TRBV9|-|-|TRBJ2-1
CASSVEPSSYNEQFF
TGTGCCAGCAGCGTAGAGCCATCCTCCTACAATGAGCAGTTCTTC
>TRBV4-1|-|-|TRBJ1-1
CASRKTGQVDEAFF
TGCGCCAGCAGAAAAACGGGACAAGTAGATGAAGCTTTCTTT
>TRBV27|TRBD2|-|TRBJ2-3
CASYAGTTEYF
TGTGCCAGTTATGCCGGGACTACGGAGTATTTT
>TRBV29-1|TRBD2|-|TRBJ2-5
CSVEDLAGRERETQYF
TGCAGCGTTGAAGATCTGGCAGGGAGGGAGCGAGAGACCCAGTACTTC
>TRBV6-5|TRBD1|-|TRBJ1-1
CASRGTGASAEAFF
TGTGCCAGCAGAGGGACAGGGGCTTCTGCTGAAGCTTTCTTT
>TRBV19|-|-|TRBJ1-2
CASTPGGLGYTF
TGTGCCAGTACCCCGGGGGGTCTTGGCTACACCTTC
>TRBV19|-|-|TRBJ2-5
CASSIIPGGQGRLQETQYF
TGTGCCAGTAGTATTATCCCCGGGGGTCAGGGCCGGCTCCAAGAGACCCAGTACTTC
>TRBV4-1|TRBD2|-|TRBJ2-7
CASSRGGLNTRQYF
TGCGCCAGCAGCCGCGGGGGGTTAAATACGAGGCAGTACTTC
>TRBV10-2|-|-|TRBJ1-5
CASSESARGQPQHF
TGCGCCAGCAGTGAGTCGGCCAGGGGACAGCCCCAGCATTTT
>TRBV7-9|TRBD2|-|TRBJ2-1
CASSLPAGGLYNEQFF
TGTGCCAGCAGCTTACCAGCGGGGGGCCTCTACAATGAGCAGTTCTTC
>TRBV11-2|TRBD1|-|TRBJ1-5
CASSTEGASNQPQHF
TGTGCCAGCAGCACGGAGGGGGCTAGCAATCAGCCCCAGCATTTT
>TRBV6-5|-|-|TRBJ2-1
CASSQNEQFF
TGTGCCAGCTCCCAGAATGAGCAGTTCTTC
>TRBV19|TRBD2|-|TRBJ2-3
CASSISGGDTDTQYF
TGTGCCAGTAGTATAAGTGGGGGGGACACAGATACGCAGTATTTT
>TRBV19|TRBD1|once|TRBJ2-3
CASSPDRGTDTQYF
TGTGCCAGTAGCCCCGACAGGGGGACAGATACGCAGTATTTT
>TRBV5-5|TRBD1|-|TRBJ1-1
CASSSGQGGTEAFF
TGTGCCAGCAGCTCCGGACAGGGAGGGACTGAAGCTTTCTTT
>TRBV15|-|-|TRBJ1-4
CATSLQPAGGEKLFF
TGTGCCACCAGCTTACAACCCGCGGGAGGTGAAAAACTGTTTTTT
>TRBV5-4|-|-|TRBJ2-2
CASSSSTGRSTGELFF
TGTGCCAGCAGCTCCTCGACAGGGAGGAGCACCGGGGAGCTGTTTTTT
>TRBV5-1|-|-|TRBJ2-7
CASSTLTGRSLDEQYF
TGCGCCAGCAGCACCCTGACAGGGAGGAGTCTCGACGAGCAGTACTTC
>TRBV29-1|-|-|TRBJ1-1
CSVEDLRRTEAFF
TGCAGCGTTGAAGATCTTCGGCGGACTGAAGCTTTCTTT
>TRBV6-5|-|-|TRBJ1-1
CASNTDSMNTEAFF
TGTGCCAGCAACACGGACAGCATGAACACTGAAGCTTTCTTT
>TRBV28|-|-|TRBJ1-2
CASSWTGGALNYGYTF
TGTGCCAGCAGTTGGACGGGGGGAGCCCTTAACTATGGCTACACCTTC
>TRBV19|-|-|TRBJ2-3
CASSEGGSYTDTQYF
TGTGCCAGTAGCGAAGGGGGTAGCTACACAGATACGCAGTATTTT
>TRBV12-3/TRBV12-4|-|once|TRBJ1-1
CASRSRSNAEAFF
TGTGCCAGCCGAAGTCGGTCGAACGCTGAAGCTTTCTTT
>TRBV6-1|-|-|TRBJ1-5
CASSESGGWAQPQHF
TGTGCCAGCAGTGAATCGGGGGGCTGGGCACAGCCCCAGCATTTT
>TRBV18|-|-|TRBJ1-1
CASSRQVNTEAFF
TGTGCCAGCTCCCGGCAGGTGAACACTGAAGCTTTCTTT
>TRBV18|-|-|TRBJ2-2
CASSQERRTGELFF
TGTGCCAGCTCACAAGAGCGGAGGACCGGGGAGCTGTTTTTT
>TRBV6-5|TRBD1|few|TRBJ1-5
CASSWDRGLQPQHF
TGTGCCAGCAGTTGGGACAGGGGCCTTCAGCCCCAGCATTTT
>TRBV19|TRBD1|-|TRBJ1-5
CASSIGTGGNQPQHF
TGTGCCAGTAGTATAGGGACAGGGGGCAATCAGCCCCAGCATTTT
>TRBV9|-|-|TRBJ2-2
CASSVAGPGELFF
TGTGCCAGCAGCGTAGCAGGCCCCGGGGAGCTGTTTTTT
>TRBV11-3|-|-|TRBJ2-7
CASSLGGENPYEQYF
TGTGCCAGCAGCTTAGGTGGAGAGAATCCTTACGAGCAGTACTTC
>TRBV19|-|-|TRBJ2-2
CASGWGPGELFF
TGTGCCAGTGGATGGGGGCCCGGGGAGCTGTTTTTT
>TRBV6-5|-|-|TRBJ1-6
CASSYSRGPKNSPLHF
TGTGCCAGCAGTTACTCCAGGGGCCCGAAAAATTCACCCCTCCACTTT
>TRBV2|-|-|TRBJ2-1
CASSLLRNEQFF
TGTGCCAGCAGCTTATTACGGAATGAGCAGTTCTTC
>TRBV7-2|-|few|TRBJ1-5
CASKPEGGFKQPQHF
TGTGCCAGCAAGCCGGAGGGAGGGTTCAAACAGCCCCAGCATTTT